Listed below are T cell receptor beta chains from one sample, sequenced in a study of blood T cells in healthy people across ages. TCRdb re-called the 5' RACE reads through MiXCR, storing one row per CDR3 protein. The repertoire holds about 780,000 distinct CDR3 sequences, less than 60% seen once, with around a sixth in the top ten. Sequenced: blood. The receptors stem from a man older than 75 in good health. CDR3s include the opening cysteine and the closing phenylalanine or tryptophan. A D gene is named only where the DNA matches it firmly. Where a row states a size, it is once, few, many or the class of an expanded clone; other rows omit it.

.	TRBV5-5	TRBJ1-6	.	CASRIQPNNSPLHF	TGTGCCAGCAGGATCCAACCGAATAATTCACCCCTCCACTTT
.	TRBV3-1	TRBJ1-5	.	CASSQGFGSKEPQHF	TGTGCCAGCAGCCAGGGTTTTGGGAGCAAGGAGCCCCAGCATTTT
.	TRBV5-1	TRBJ1-5	.	CASSPMGSFGQPQHF	TGCGCCAGCAGCCCCATGGGGAGTTTCGGTCAGCCCCAGCATTTT
TRBD2	TRBV12-3/TRBV12-4	TRBJ2-5	.	CASSFGTSGSKTQYF	TGTGCCAGCAGTTTCGGGACTAGCGGATCAAAGACCCAGTACTTC
TRBD1	TRBV29-1	TRBJ1-4	few	CSVGQGVVEKLFF	TGCAGCGTCGGACAGGGGGTTGTTGAAAAACTGTTTTTT
.	TRBV24-1	TRBJ2-2	.	CATSDLASGELFF	TGTGCCACCAGTGATTTGGCCTCGGGGGAGCTGTTTTTT
TRBD2	TRBV7-2	TRBJ2-7	few	CASSLAWGLIHEQYF	TGTGCCAGCAGCTTAGCGTGGGGACTAATCCACGAGCAGTACTTC
TRBD1	TRBV5-1	TRBJ2-7	.	CASSPWPETGSYEQYF	TGCGCCAGCAGCCCATGGCCCGAGACAGGGAGCTACGAGCAGTACTTC
.	TRBV28	TRBJ2-1	.	CASSSRLTFDEQFF	TGTGCCAGCAGTTCGAGGCTAACCTTCGATGAGCAGTTCTTC
TRBD2	TRBV5-1	TRBJ2-7	.	CASSSSGNNYEQYF	TGCGCCAGCAGCTCTAGCGGGAACAACTACGAGCAGTACTTC
TRBD2	TRBV28	TRBJ2-7	.	CATGTSGSYEQYF	TGTGCCACCGGGACTAGCGGTTCCTACGAGCAGTACTTC
.	TRBV10-2	TRBJ2-1	.	CASSESPQEYNEQFF	TGCGCCAGCAGTGAGTCCCCTCAAGAGTACAATGAGCAGTTCTTC
.	TRBV5-1	TRBJ2-5	many	CASRISVSEQYF	TGCGCCAGCAGGATTAGCGTGAGTGAGCAGTACTTC
TRBD2	TRBV6-2/TRBV6-3	TRBJ2-2	.	CASSAIGLASGELFF	TGTGCCAGCAGCGCCATAGGACTAGCTTCCGGGGAGCTGTTTTTT
.	TRBV15	TRBJ2-6	few	CATSRPQGTGANVLTF	TGTGCCACCAGCAGACCGCAGGGGACTGGGGCCAACGTCCTGACTTTC
TRBD2	TRBV6-2/TRBV6-3	TRBJ2-7	.	CASSRRGLADTYEQYF	TGTGCCAGCAGTAGGCGGGGACTAGCGGACACCTACGAGCAGTACTTC
.	TRBV20-1	TRBJ2-5	.	CSAEMRAPTLQEAQYF	TGCAGTGCGGAGATGCGGGCTCCAACCTTACAAGAGGCCCAGTACTTC
.	TRBV4-3	TRBJ2-3	few	CASSQDMGPDTQYF	TGCGCCAGCAGCCAAGATATGGGGCCAGATACGCAGTATTTT
TRBD2	TRBV10-3	TRBJ2-1	.	CAIRPDASGGYDEQFF	TGTGCCATCAGACCAGACGCTAGCGGGGGTTACGATGAGCAGTTCTTC
.	TRBV11-2	TRBJ2-5	once	CASSLDSDPWSQYF	TGTGCCAGCAGCTTAGATTCAGATCCCTGGTCCCAGTACTTC
TRBD2	TRBV18	TRBJ2-3	.	CASSPSASGLDTQYF	TGTGCCAGCTCACCCTCGGCTAGCGGGTTAGATACGCAGTATTTT
.	TRBV20-1	TRBJ1-5	once	CSASPSRHPVQPQHF	TGCAGTGCTAGCCCCTCCCGTCATCCAGTACAGCCCCAGCATTTT
TRBD2	TRBV11-2	TRBJ2-5	few	CASSWDGTSEETQYF	TGTGCCAGCAGCTGGGACGGGACTAGCGAAGAGACCCAGTACTTC
.	TRBV6-6	TRBJ2-2	once	CAIYQGLGGELFF	TGTGCCATATATCAGGGACTTGGCGGGGAGCTGTTTTTT
TRBD1	TRBV6-1	TRBJ2-1	few	CASSDPGQGLYNEQFF	TGTGCCAGCAGTGATCCGGGACAGGGGTTGTACAATGAGCAGTTCTTC
TRBD1	TRBV3-1	TRBJ2-1	.	CASSHAGTGVSEQFF	TGTGCCAGCAGCCATGCCGGGACAGGCGTCTCCGAGCAGTTCTTC
.	TRBV9	TRBJ2-7	.	CASSQAPNAGQYF	TGTGCCAGCAGCCAGGCCCCGAATGCGGGGCAGTACTTC
.	TRBV20-1	TRBJ2-7	few	CSARSRSEQYF	TGCAGTGCTAGATCCCGGAGCGAGCAGTACTTC
TRBD2	TRBV9	TRBJ2-3	once	CASSVGPSGGFTDTQYF	TGTGCCAGCAGCGTAGGCCCTAGCGGAGGTTTCACAGATACGCAGTATTTT
.	TRBV7-2	TRBJ2-2	.	CASSPTTTAKGELFF	TGTGCCAGCAGCCCCACGACCACGGCGAAGGGGGAGCTGTTTTTT
TRBD1	TRBV7-9	TRBJ1-4	.	CASSDRAGPNEKLFF	TGTGCCAGCAGCGACAGGGCTGGACCTAATGAAAAACTGTTTTTT
.	TRBV5-6	TRBJ1-2	few	CASSFWEGDYGYTF	TGTGCCAGCAGCTTCTGGGAGGGGGACTATGGCTACACCTTC
TRBD1	TRBV29-1	TRBJ2-5	.	CSSRGQGEETQYF	TGCAGCTCTAGGGGACAGGGAGAGGAGACCCAGTACTTC
.	TRBV5-1	TRBJ2-3	.	CASANGVNGRTDTRYF	TGCGCCAGCGCGAACGGGGTAAATGGACGCACAGATACGCGGTATTTT
TRBD2	TRBV5-1	TRBJ2-1	once	CASSSRLARYNEQFF	TGCGCCAGCAGCTCGAGACTAGCTCGGTACAATGAGCAGTTCTTC
TRBD2	TRBV9	TRBJ2-4	few	CASSPGGNIQYF	TGTGCCAGCAGCCCGGGGGGGAACATTCAGTACTTC
.	TRBV14	TRBJ2-7	.	CASSQVGTPRSQYF	TGTGCCAGCAGCCAAGTCGGGACTCCAAGGTCCCAGTACTTC
TRBD2	TRBV12-3/TRBV12-4	TRBJ2-5	once	CASILRTSGSGNNEQYF	TGTGCCAGCATCTTGCGTACTAGCGGGAGTGGGAACAATGAGCAGTACTTC
.	TRBV5-1	TRBJ2-7	.	CASSDVGYNEQYF	TGCGCCAGCAGCGACGTCGGGTACAATGAGCAGTACTTC
TRBD2	TRBV20-1	TRBJ2-5	.	CSAPTSGLQETQYF	TGCAGTGCTCCAACTAGCGGGCTGCAAGAGACCCAGTACTTC
.	TRBV7-2	TRBJ2-3	.	CASSLAGKSTDTQYF	TGTGCCAGCAGCTTAGCGGGGAAAAGCACAGATACGCAGTATTTT
.	TRBV28	TRBJ1-5	.	CASRLQNQPQHF	TGTGCCAGCAGGCTGCAGAATCAGCCCCAGCATTTT
.	TRBV29-1	TRBJ2-3	.	CSVDSRGTDTQYF	TGCAGCGTGGACAGCCGGGGCACAGATACGCAGTATTTT
.	TRBV28	TRBJ2-5	.	CASSLRPVTQYF	TGTGCCAGCAGTTTACGTCCAGTGACCCAGTACTTC
.	TRBV12-3/TRBV12-4	TRBJ2-7	few	CASTISRVSHEQYF	TGTGCCAGCACTATATCCAGGGTATCTCACGAGCAGTACTTC
.	TRBV2	TRBJ1-3	few	CASIVGRNSGNTIYF	TGTGCCAGCATCGTTGGACGAAACTCTGGAAACACCATATATTTT
.	TRBV28	TRBJ2-7	.	CATHPVHGEQYF	TGTGCCACCCACCCGGTTCACGGCGAGCAGTACTTC
TRBD1	TRBV14	TRBJ2-3	.	CASSQGTGGGTDTQYF	TGTGCCAGCAGCCAAGGGACAGGGGGCGGCACAGATACGCAGTATTTT